The 14 T cell receptor beta chains below come from one sample, sequenced in a study of T cells in Graves' hyperthyroidism and ophthalmopathy. Using RNA transcripts as the source, TCR beta CDR3 regions were amplified. An initial round of RT-PCR targeting the TCR CDR3 relied on the HTBI primer set. TCRdb fed the multiplex PCR reads into MiXCR, producing one record per CDR3 protein. The table lists about 510,000 distinct CDR3 sequences, 40% to 50% of them singletons, with around 47% in the top ten. Sequenced material: peripheral blood or thyroid tissue (not recorded which). These receptors were obtained from an adult woman with Graves' disease, either hyperthyroidism or ophthalmopathy (not recorded which).

This clonotype was seen many times. This chain uses TRBV5-1 with TRBJ1-4; a weak D match, TRBD1 (5 bases). V was clipped by 3 bases and J by 6 bases, with 15 bases between them. CDR1 is SGHRS and CDR2 is YFSETQ in the germline V gene. The length of the CDR3 is 15 residues. In DNA form, the CDR3 reads TGCGCCAGCAGCTCGGGAGGGGCTGGGGATGAAAAACTGTTTTTT. It translates to CASSSGGAGDEKLFF.

J is TRBJ2-3 and V is TRBV2, with unresolved D. V lost 3 bases and J lost 2, with 18 bases in between. The germline V gene has CDR1 SNHLY and CDR2 FYNNEI. The CDR3 extends over 17 amino acids. This CDR3 is CASSERGPGRFTDTQYF. The CDR3, as DNA: TGTGCCAGCAGTGAGCGTGGGCCTGGAAGGTTCACAGATACGCAGTATTTT. The full variable domain, in which reference TRBV2 and TRBJ2-3 provide the parts outside the CDR3, is EPEVTQTPSHQVTQMGQEVILRCVPISNHLYFYWYRQILGQKVEFLVSFYNNEISEKSEIFDDQFSVERPDGSNFTLKIRSTKLEDSAMYFCASSERGPGRFTDTQYFGPGTRLTVL.

The table lists this clonotype with many counts. The V gene is TRBV29-1, the J gene TRBJ1-5; D unclear. This CDR3 comprises 12 residues. Trimming removed 4 bases from V and 0 bases from J, with 4 bases in between. Germline CDR1 SQVTM, CDR2 ANQGSEA. CDR3 sequence reads: CSVGISNQPQHF. In DNA form, the CDR3 reads TGCAGCGTTGGAATTAGCAATCAGCCCCAGCATTTT.

The V call is TRBV24-1, the J call TRBJ1-5; D possibly corresponds to TRBD1 (5 bases). Germline V lookup: CDR1 KGHDR, CDR2 SFDVKD. V was shortened by 2 bases and J by 4 bases, with 8 bases between the two germline ends. The CDR3 runs to 14 residues. CDR3 coding DNA: TGTGCCACCAGTGATTGGGGGGAAAATCAGCCCCAGCATTTT. Translating gives CATSDWGENQPQHF.

This clonotype was seen at least ten times. The chain has TRBV2 and TRBJ1-3, with D possibly TRBD1 on 5 matching bases. This CDR3 is 13 amino acids long. The V end lost 6 bases, the J end lost 4 bases, and 10 bases lay between the germline ends. Germline assignment: CDR1 SNHLY and CDR2 FYNNEI. The CDR3 reads CASRTDIGNTIYF. CDR3 bases: TGTGCCAGCAGGACGGACATAGGAAACACCATATATTTT.

This clonotype was counted ten times or more. This sequence joins TRBV7-8 and TRBJ1-5; 9 nucleotides line up with TRBD1. CDR3 length: 18 residues. Unmatched junction bases numbered 10, after V lost 1 base and J lost 3 bases. Germline CDR1 is SGHVS and CDR2 is FQNEAQ. The CDR3 coding sequence is TGTGCCAGCAGCTTAGAGGGGCCGGGACAGGGACTCAATCAGCCCCAGCATTTT. It is translated as CASSLEGPGQGLNQPQHF.

CDR3 loop: CASSPLGPDSGNTIYF. The DNA of the CDR3 is TGCGCCAGCAGCCCCTTGGGTCCCGACTCTGGAAACACCATATATTTT. The V and J genes are TRBV4-1 and TRBJ1-3; D gene uncertain. CDR1 and CDR2 (germline): MGHRA, YSYEKL. Trimming took 4 bases from V and 0 from J, leaving 13 bases between them. This CDR3 spans 16 amino acids.

This clonotype has only a few counts. This chain connects TRBV29-1 to TRBJ2-7; tentative D call: TRBD1 (6 bases). CDR1 and CDR2 from the germline V gene are SQVTM and ANQGSEA. Trimming took off 7 bases at V and 6 bases at J, with 13 bases between the two ends. The CDR3 contains 11 residues. CDR3 coding DNA: TGCAGCGGAACACAGGGTACCGAGCAGTACTTC. It translates to CSGTQGTEQYF.

The CDR3 DNA is TGTGCCAGAAAGACAGGGGGAGGAGAGACCCAGTACTTC. As protein: CARKTGGGETQYF. This chain uses TRBV7-6 with TRBJ2-5; 9 bases map to TRBD1. From germline, CDR1 is SGHVS and CDR2 FNYEAQ. Germline trimming cut 9 bases from V and 4 bases from J; bases unmatched to any gene: 6. The CDR3 contains 13 residues.

The V call is TRBV7-9, the J call TRBJ1-4; D gene unclear. This CDR3 spans 15 amino acids. The V gene's germline CDR1 is SEHNR and CDR2 FQNEAQ (reference sequence). Between the trimmed V and J ends, which lost 8 bases and 4 bases, there was a span of 17 bases. This chain's CDR3 is CASELEPGINEKLFF. The DNA for the CDR3 is TGTGCCAGCGAATTGGAACCGGGGATTAATGAAAAACTGTTTTTT.

This clonotype was detected once. The chain is built from TRBV24-1 and TRBJ1-1, with D possibly TRBD1 on 5 matching bases. Per germline, CDR1 KGHDR and CDR2 SFDVKD. Trimming removed 6 bases at V and 4 bases at J, with 8 bases between. The length of the CDR3 is 12 residues. The DNA of the CDR3 is TGTGCCACCAGTAAAAGGGGCACTGAAGCTTTCTTT. It yields the protein CATSKRGTEAFF.

The sample holds many counts of this clonotype. The J gene is TRBJ1-1, the V gene TRBV11-2; D gene ambiguous. The V end lost 5 bases, the J end lost 1 base, and 17 bases lay between the germline ends. The germline CDR1 and CDR2 sequences are SGHAT and FQNNGV. CDR3 size: 16 residues. The DNA for the CDR3 is TGTGCCAGCAGCCGCAGAGGAACTGAAGGGAACACTGAAGCTTTCTTT. The encoded protein is CASSRRGTEGNTEAFF.

This clonotype was detected only a few times. The chain is built from TRBV6-5 and TRBJ1-1, with 7 positions matching TRBD1. The CDR3 contains 13 residues. V lost 2 bases, J lost 6 bases, and 3 bases stayed unmatched. Looked up from germline, CDR1 is MNHEY and CDR2 is SVGAGI. CDR3 sequence: CASSYRDSSEAFF. The CDR3 nucleotides read TGTGCCAGCAGTTACCGGGACAGCTCTGAAGCTTTCTTT.

This clonotype was seen at least ten times. The chain links TRBV2 to TRBJ2-7, with D unresolved. V was pared by 1 base and J by 5 bases, with 15 bases between. CDR3 length: 15 amino acids. CDR1 is SNHLY and CDR2 is FYNNEI in the germline V gene. The CDR3 protein is CASSEEGIPTDEQYF. The CDR3 DNA is TGTGCCAGCAGTGAAGAGGGTATCCCAACTGACGAGCAGTACTTC.